This entry lists 14 T cell receptor beta chains sequenced from one sample in a study of CD8+CD57+ T cells in acquired aplastic anemia (dated by TCRdb to the late 2010s). Sequencer: Illumina HiSeq 2000. Genomic DNA was used as template for profiling of TCR beta VDJ combinations and CDR3 sequences. Using fastp trimming at Q25 and MiXCR clonotype assembly, TCRdb reanalyzed the public sequencing data and kept in-frame beta chains. Each entry merges the rows of one CDR3 protein and shows their most common DNA and genes. The sample table shows some 220,000 distinct CDR3 sequences, and approximately 35% are seen once. Around 1.1% of the sample belongs to the ten largest clones. Sequencing was performed on sorted CD4+, CD8+, or CD8+CD57+ T cells (not recorded which) from PBMCs. These receptors were taken from a human donor in good health, serving as a control.

This chain uses TRBV5-1 with TRBJ1-2; D might be TRBD1 (5 bases). This CDR3 contains 14 residues. The V end was cut by 5 bases, the J end by 7 bases, with 18 bases between. Germline lookup yields CDR1 SGHRS and CDR2 YFSETQ. CDR3 residues: CASRPGTGGRGYTF. CDR3 coding DNA: TGCGCCAGCAGACCCGGGACCGGGGGTCGTGGCTACACCTTC.

There are many counts of this clonotype. This may be a read error: a much more frequent sequence differs by one nucleotide. This chain connects TRBV25-1 to TRBJ1-6; TRBD1 agrees at 9 bases. CDR1 is MGHDK, CDR2 SYGVNS, per germline. V lost 4 bases, J lost 9 bases, and 10 bases stayed unmatched. The CDR3 is made up of 16 amino acids. The CDR3 loop reads CASSGSGGTGTSPLHF. Written as DNA, the CDR3 is TGTGCCAGCAGTGGATCAGGAGGGACAGGGACTTCACCCCTCCACTTT.

The chain is built from TRBV6-5 and TRBJ2-7; 7 bases are a match to TRBD2. Germline V CDR1 and CDR2: MNHEY, SVGAGI. J lost 2 bases, V lost 2 bases, and 6 bases had no gene match. This CDR3 comprises 15 residues. This CDR3 reads CASSYEGGPPYEQYF. CDR3 nucleotides: TGTGCCAGCAGTTACGAGGGAGGGCCCCCCTACGAGCAGTACTTC.

This clonotype has more than one count but fewer than ten. The CDR3 DNA reads as TGCGCCAGCAGCTTCCTAGCGGTCGGCACAGATACGCAGTATTTT. Translating it yields CASSFLAVGTDTQYF. The chain has TRBV5-1 and TRBJ2-3, with TRBD2 matching 7 bases. The junction had 4 bases not matched to a gene; V was cut back by 2 bases and J by 1 base. Germline V lookup: CDR1 SGHRS, CDR2 YFSETQ. The CDR3 totals 15 residues.

This clonotype was seen at least ten times. The CDR3 sequence is CASKLGQNYGYTF. The CDR3, as DNA: TGTGCCAGCAAACTGGGACAGAACTATGGCTACACCTTC. The chain carries TRBV6-2 or TRBV6-3 and TRBJ1-2; 7 positions agree with TRBD1. Germline loops: CDR1 MNHEY, CDR2 SVGEGT. The CDR3 covers 13 residues. Trimming cost V 7 bases and J 2 bases; bases outside gene matches: 4.

This chain links TRBV19 with TRBJ2-7; no clear D. The CDR3 covers 16 residues. V lost 4 bases to trimming and J lost 1 base, with 17 bases between them. From germline, CDR1 is LNHDA and CDR2 SQIVND (reference sequence). CDR3 bases: TGTGCCAGTAGTAGGGGTCCGACACAGACGTCCTACGAGCAGTACTTC. It yields the protein CASSRGPTQTSYEQYF.

This clonotype was observed many times. DNA for the CDR3: TGCGCCAGCAGTGAGTCAGCCGGGCCTAGGGGCAAAGCTTTCTTT. It yields the protein CASSESAGPRGKAFF. The V gene is TRBV10-1, the J gene TRBJ1-1, with D perhaps TRBD1 (5 bases). CDR3 length equals 15 residues. V was pared by 0 bases and J by 9 bases, with 17 bases between. The V gene's germline CDR1 is WNHNN and CDR2 SYGVQD (reference sequence).

This clonotype was seen once. The chain couples TRBV10-3 to TRBJ2-7; D not resolved. Germline V gene lookup returns CDR1 ENHRY and CDR2 SYGVKD. With 3 bases removed from V and 2 bases from J, the gap between germline ends came to 8 bases. The CDR3 runs 13 residues. CDR3 bases: TGTGCCATCAGTGATAGGGTGGCCTACGAGCAGTACTTC. Amino acid sequence: CAISDRVAYEQYF.

This clonotype was seen at least ten times. The chain employs TRBV6-1 and TRBJ2-5; TRBD1 matches at 9 bases. Losses at the gene ends were 5 bases for V and 5 bases for J; bases not matched to a gene: 9. Germline V lookup: CDR1 MNHNS, CDR2 SASEGT. CDR3 length equals 15 residues. In DNA, the CDR3 is TGTGCCAGCAGTATAAACAGGGGGCCTGGGGAGACCCAGTACTTC. This gives the protein CASSINRGPGETQYF.

This chain joins TRBV20-1 and TRBJ1-3, with D unclear. V was cut by 6 bases and J by 0 bases, with 6 bases left in between. Per the germline V gene, CDR1 is DFQATT and CDR2 is SNEGSKA (reference sequence). There are 12 residues in the CDR3. CDR3 DNA: TGCAGTGCCGCAGACTCTGGAAACACCATATATTTT. Its translation is CSAADSGNTIYF.

The CDR3 DNA follows: TGTGCCAGTAGTAGGACGGGGACGGGGGAAGCTTTCTTT. This translates into CASSRTGTGEAFF. This chain links TRBV19 with TRBJ1-1; tentatively, D is TRBD1 (5 bases). Germline CDR1 is LNHDA and CDR2 is SQIVND (reference sequence). V was trimmed by 4 bases and J by 8 bases, leaving 14 bases between them. This CDR3 comprises 13 residues.

The V call is TRBV29-1, the J call TRBJ1-6, with D perhaps TRBD1 (6 bases). V lost 7 bases and J lost 4, with 11 bases in between. The germline CDR1 and CDR2 sequences are SQVTM and ANQGSEA. The CDR3 loop spans 13 amino acids. DNA of the CDR3: TGCAGCGCTGGGGGCGCTTATAATTCACCCCTCCACTTT. The encoded protein is CSAGGAYNSPLHF.

This clonotype has more than one count but fewer than ten. The chain carries TRBV20-1 and TRBJ1-1; perhaps TRBD1 as D (5 bases). Germline values: CDR1 DFQATT, CDR2 SNEGSKA (reference sequence). The CDR3 runs 12 residues. Trimming cost V 1 base and J 12 bases, with 15 bases left between them. CDR3 DNA: TGCAGTGCTAGAGCCGACGGGGCGGACACTTTCTTT. Its protein is CSARADGADTFF.

CDR3 sequence: CASSLAAGVTGELFF. The CDR3 DNA is TGTGCCAGCAGTTTAGCGGCGGGAGTCACCGGGGAGCTGTTTTTT. The V gene is TRBV12-3 or TRBV12-4, the J gene TRBJ2-2, with TRBD2 matching over 7 bases. The CDR3 extends over 15 amino acids. The V segment lost 0 bases and the J segment 4 bases; nucleotides outside the gene matches: 2.